This T cell receptor beta chain stems from a study of blood T cell repertoires in COVID-19. Per the original data handling: For nucleated cells, counts were estimated from reference gene primer amplification. Profiling relied on immunoSEQ multiplex PCR, and the TCRdb table lists in-frame clones only, not all of them. The V and J calls and the clone size are those of that table, but D and trimming were determined from the DNA. The sample includes about 270,000 clones, approximately 87% seen only once; the top ten take 7.5% to 9%. The CDR3 spans 15 residues. The trim removed 4 bases at V and 2 bases at J, leaving 7 bases unmatched. Germline lookup yields CDR1 LNHDA and CDR2 SQIVND (reference sequence).

The V call is TRBV19, the J call TRBJ1-2; 7 bases map to TRBD1. Sample: peripheral blood. The TCR was taken from a human donor in a cohort sampled during active COVID-19. The CDR3 protein is CASSTRTGANYGYTF. The DNA of the CDR3 is TGTGCCAGTAGTACTCGGACAGGAGCAAACTATGGCTACACCTTC.